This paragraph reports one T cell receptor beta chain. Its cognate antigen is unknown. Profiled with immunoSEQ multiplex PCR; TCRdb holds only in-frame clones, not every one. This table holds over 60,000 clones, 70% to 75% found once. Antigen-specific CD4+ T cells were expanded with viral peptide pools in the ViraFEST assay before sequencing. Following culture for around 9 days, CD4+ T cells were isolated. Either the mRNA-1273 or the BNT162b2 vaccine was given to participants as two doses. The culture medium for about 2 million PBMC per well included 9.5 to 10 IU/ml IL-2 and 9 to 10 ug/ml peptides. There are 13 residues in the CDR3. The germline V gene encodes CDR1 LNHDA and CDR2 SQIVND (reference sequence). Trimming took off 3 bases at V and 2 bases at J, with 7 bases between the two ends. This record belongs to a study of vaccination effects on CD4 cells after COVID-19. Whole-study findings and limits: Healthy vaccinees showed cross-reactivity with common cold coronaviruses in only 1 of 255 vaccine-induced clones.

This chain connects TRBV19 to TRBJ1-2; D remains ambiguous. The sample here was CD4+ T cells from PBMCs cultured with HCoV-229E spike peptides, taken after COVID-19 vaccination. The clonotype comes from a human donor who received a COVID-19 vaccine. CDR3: CASSMSGNYGYTF. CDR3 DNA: TGTGCCAGTAGTATGTCGGGGAACTATGGCTACACCTTC.